This T cell receptor (beta chain) was identified in a study of T cell clonality in common variable immunodeficiency. Repertoires were generated with immunoSEQ multiplex PCR, while TCRdb's copy carries only in-frame clones and drops some. The table lists 40,000 or so clones, no singletons, with 2.5% to 3% in the top ten. Per the germline V gene, CDR1 is SSHAT and CDR2 is FNYEAQ (reference sequence). CDR3 length equals 14 residues. This clone appeared a few times. With the read ending 3 residues before the CDR3 end, the germline J gene is used to fill in that end. The receptor was isolated from a person aged 18 to 75 in good health. The sample comprised peripheral blood mononuclear cells. The rearrangement joins TRBV7-7 to TRBJ1-1; no clear D. CDR3 in amino acids: CASSFSGVGNEAFF. The CDR3 DNA, read in part, is TGTGCCAGCAGCTTTAGCGGAGTGGGGAATGAG.